This is a list of T cell receptor beta chains from one sample in a study of T cells expressing NK-cell markers. TCRdb reanalyzed the 5' RACE reads, giving one entry per CDR3 protein sequence and no DNA. The sample includes around 260,000 distinct CDR3 sequences. Sequencing was carried out using blood T cells: a sorted CD56 or NKG2C T cell subset, CD4+ or CD8+ T cells, or bulk PBMC T cells (not recorded which). The origin of the receptors is a woman between 18 and 70 years old in good health. Both conserved end residues are part of each CDR3.

>TRBV20-1|TRBJ2-3
CSAPLAGVHDTQYF
>TRBV3-1|TRBJ2-1
CASSISGGAYNEQFF
>TRBV15|TRBJ1-2
CATTSRVRYYGYTF
>TRBV10-3|TRBJ2-3
CAISELTDGTDTQYF
>TRBV10-3|TRBJ2-1
CAISGPRGTSGNDEQFF
>TRBV10-2|TRBJ2-6
CASRQSSGANVLTF
>TRBV9|TRBJ2-1
CASSVSPGLAGDNEQFF
>TRBV6-2/TRBV6-3|TRBJ2-1
CASSYRGEQFF
>TRBV9|TRBJ2-2
CASSVVSLAGELFF
>TRBV6-2/TRBV6-3|TRBJ2-2
CASSPRGTTGELFF
>TRBV7-3|TRBJ2-1
CASSSTSAKYNEQFF
>TRBV18|TRBJ2-3
CASSPRTTDTQYF
>TRBV12-3/TRBV12-4|TRBJ2-7
CASSFGTGGAYEQYF
>TRBV7-3|TRBJ2-5
CASSLNPGRGLQETQYF
>TRBV5-1|TRBJ2-1
CASSQEDSTNEQFF
>TRBV20-1|TRBJ1-4
CSARHGRLNEKLFF
>TRBV5-5|TRBJ2-7
CASSWAGPTYEQYF
>TRBV28|TRBJ2-7
CASRTPGPGYEQYF
>TRBV7-2|TRBJ2-7
CASSLAIHSYEQYF
>TRBV10-3|TRBJ2-1
CAISEVAASSYNEQFF
>TRBV12-3/TRBV12-4|TRBJ1-6
CASSLTQYNSPLHF
>TRBV2|TRBJ2-1
CASSEALAYNEQFF
>TRBV20-1|TRBJ2-7
CSACPGSVTYEQYF
>TRBV7-2|TRBJ2-7
CASSPRQGGYEQYF
>TRBV7-9|TRBJ1-2
CASSLSPGGTVNYGYTF
>TRBV21-1|TRBJ1-3
CASSKGAGAGGNTIYF
>TRBV20-1|TRBJ2-1
CSESPPLGSYNEQFF
>TRBV23-1|TRBJ2-5
CASSQSKGAETQYF
>TRBV7-6|TRBJ1-4
CASSSQGAGFVEKLFF
>TRBV12-3/TRBV12-4|TRBJ2-2
CASSFGQYTGELFF
>TRBV18|TRBJ1-4
CASSRTGTNEKLFF
>TRBV20-1|TRBJ2-1
CSARIGRYYNEQFF
>TRBV12-3/TRBV12-4|TRBJ1-6
CASSRQALNSPLHF
>TRBV29-1|TRBJ1-1
CSASLGGQNTEAFF
>TRBV6-1|TRBJ2-5
CASSSRGRWETQYF
>TRBV11-2|TRBJ2-1
CASSLGRVEYNEQFF
>TRBV10-3|TRBJ2-5
CATGQGAGETQYF
>TRBV12-3/TRBV12-4|TRBJ1-6
CASRPGADNSPLHF
>TRBV6-1|TRBJ1-1
CASGMEGNTEAFF
>TRBV4-3|TRBJ2-1
CASSQHPSGDSYNEQFF
>TRBV5-1|TRBJ1-3
CASSLGQAQGNTIYF
>TRBV11-2|TRBJ2-5
CASSFQGARRETQYF
>TRBV6-5|TRBJ2-7
CASSYTRQGAHEQYF
>TRBV14|TRBJ2-1
CASSRSGSEPYNEQFF
>TRBV20-1|TRBJ2-1
CSARDWGKTSYNEQFF
>TRBV7-9|TRBJ2-7
CASSFTELSYEQYF
>TRBV5-1|TRBJ2-1
CASLGGGTVYNEQFF
>TRBV12-3/TRBV12-4|TRBJ1-1
CASAPREIRGTEAFF
>TRBV19|TRBJ2-3
CASSIPGIDTQYF
>TRBV12-3/TRBV12-4|TRBJ1-1
CASSPRDMNTEAFF
>TRBV9|TRBJ1-2
CASSAIQYGYTF